Included here is one T cell receptor beta chain sequence, with context. The data are from a study of shared clonotypes between healthy human individuals. Study information: Serving as donors were a couple of women and a few men, whose ages spanned 18 to 49.

This CDR3 is 13 amino acids long. V was trimmed by 6 bases and J by 2 bases, leaving 11 bases between them. CDR1 is MDHEN and CDR2 is SYDVKM in the germline V gene. Replicate PCRs for sorted subsets used about 200 ng DNA; this equaled 25,000 to 30,000 T cell genomes. Sequencing used immunoSEQ multiplex PCR; TCRdb keeps in-frame clones, though not all of them. The sample has some 2,500,000 clones, 92% seen once; the top ten hold 0.3% to 0.4%. Those who donated were healthy HIV-negative adults, with no recent acute infections or vaccinations reported. The sequencing sample was made of naive CD4+ T cells from PBMCs. Documented subset: CD45RA+ positively selected. The chain carries TRBV28 and TRBJ2-7; D call uncertain. The receptor was derived from a man aged 18-30 years in good health. Some clones in this sample may be carry-over from other donors' samples. The CDR3: CASRARVTYEQYF. The CDR3 coding sequence is TGTGCCAGCAGGGCCCGGGTTACCTACGAGCAGTACTTC.